The T cell receptor beta chain described here comes from a study of blood T cell repertoires in COVID-19. About the study: Specimens from acute and convalescent COVID-19 originated in the United States, Italy and Spain.

In the original analysis: Estimation of nucleated cell counts relied on the amplification of reference gene primers. Repertoires were generated with immunoSEQ multiplex PCR, while TCRdb's copy carries only in-frame clones and drops some. V and J calls and clone size follow that table, whereas D and trimming were derived from the DNA. Here the sample spans around 250,000 clones, roughly 80% being singletons. This CDR3 has 15 residues. Germline-derived CDR1 and CDR2 are SGHRS and YFSETQ. The ends were cut back, 0 bases at V and 5 bases at J, with 13 bases in the middle. Cohort placement rested on clinical history that participants reported themselves.

Sequenced: PBMCs or T cells enriched from blood (not recorded which). The chain has TRBV5-1 and TRBJ2-3; D is perhaps TRBD1 (6 bases). The sequence derives from a man in his forties who had been exposed to COVID-19. The CDR3 DNA is TGCGCCAGCAGCTTGGCGGCAGGGGCCGGAGATACGCAGTATTTT. Translation gives CASSLAAGAGDTQYF.